The next 27 T cell receptor beta chains were all read from a single sample in a study of T cells expressing NK-cell markers. For each CDR3 protein, TCRdb gives one entry from its re-call of the 5' RACE reads, without DNA. This sample lists almost 450,000 distinct CDR3 sequences; its ten largest clones have approximately 7%. The sequencing sample was made of blood T cells: a sorted CD56 or NKG2C T cell subset, CD4+ or CD8+ T cells, or bulk PBMC T cells (not recorded which). Receptors originate from a woman between 18 and 69 years old in good health.

The chain joins TRBV6-5 to TRBJ2-1; there is no DNA to check the TCRdb D call of TRBD2. Germline V CDR1 and CDR2: MNHEY, SVGAGI. CDR3 length equals 16 residues. This CDR3 reads CASSYGTSGGANEQFF.

The rearrangement uses TRBV7-3 and TRBJ2-3; TCRdb's D call of TRBD2 is untestable without DNA. Germline V gene sequence: CDR1 SGHTA, CDR2 FQGTGA. CDR3 length: 19 amino acids. This chain's CDR3 is CASSLSGWVAGASTDTQYF.

This chain uses TRBV20-1 with TRBJ2-7; checking the TCRdb D call of TRBD2 is not possible without DNA. Germline V CDR1 and CDR2: DFQATT, SNEGSKA (reference sequence). This CDR3 contains 17 residues. CDR3 sequence reads: CSASSRAGLAGYYEQYF.

The J gene is TRBJ1-5, the V gene TRBV12-3 or TRBV12-4; the D call of TRBD1 rests on TCRdb alone, since no DNA is present to check it. The CDR3 length is 15 residues. CDR3 loop: CASSLPNDRHQPQHF.

This chain joins TRBV4-2 and TRBJ2-6; TCRdb reports TRBD2, a call that lacks DNA to check it against. Looked up from germline, CDR1 is LGHNA and CDR2 is YNFKEQ. The CDR3 contains 18 residues. The CDR3 region is CASSQESQSSSGANVLTF.

The genes are TRBV7-2 and TRBJ2-7; TCRdb selects TRBD2, and the lack of DNA leaves this call unchecked. The CDR3 is 15 residues long. Germline CDR1 is SGHTA and CDR2 is FQGNSA. Here the CDR3 reads CASSETGTSIVEQYF. Together with reference TRBV7-2 and TRBJ2-7, the CDR3 gives the full variable domain: GAGVSQSPSNKVTEKGKDVELRCDPISGHTALYWYRQSLGQGLEFLIYFQGNSAPDKSGLPSDRFSAERTGGSVSTLTIQRTQQEDSAVYLCASSETGTSIVEQYFGPGTRLTVT.

This chain joins TRBV3-1 and TRBJ2-1; with no DNA, the TCRdb D assignment of TRBD2 cannot be verified. The CDR3 is made up of 17 amino acids. Germline values: CDR1 LGHDT, CDR2 YNNKEL (reference sequence). CDR3 residues: CASSQGGLAGVYNEQFF.

The chain recombines TRBV27 with TRBJ1-2; the D call of TRBD1 rests on TCRdb alone, since no DNA is present to check it. CDR3 length equals 13 residues. The germline CDR1 and CDR2 sequences are MNHEY and SMNVEV (reference sequence). The CDR3: CASSYTGFYGYTF.

CDR3: CSAREGLAGGLHEQYF. J is TRBJ2-7 and V is TRBV20-1; TCRdb's D gene call, TRBD2, goes unchecked for lack of DNA. Looked up from germline, CDR1 is DFQATT and CDR2 is SNEGSKA (reference sequence). This CDR3 contains 16 residues.

The chain couples TRBV12-3 or TRBV12-4 to TRBJ1-4. This CDR3 is built from 13 residues. This chain's CDR3 is CASSLVPGEKLFF.

This chain connects TRBV20-1 to TRBJ2-3; the D call from TCRdb, TRBD2, cannot be confirmed without DNA. From germline, CDR1 is DFQATT and CDR2 SNEGSKA (reference sequence). The CDR3 covers 15 residues. The CDR3 protein is CSAPPSYPQSDTQYF.

This chain joins TRBV20-1 and TRBJ1-1. Germline lookup yields CDR1 DFQATT and CDR2 SNEGSKA (reference sequence). This CDR3 contains 11 residues. The CDR3 here is CSAKPGREVFF.

The chain is built from TRBV25-1 and TRBJ2-2; checking the TCRdb D call of TRBD1 is not possible without DNA. Germline-derived CDR1 and CDR2 are MGHDK and SYGVNS. The CDR3 length is 13 residues. The CDR3 protein is CATRGTFAGELFF.

The chain combines TRBV11-2 with TRBJ2-1; TCRdb's D call of TRBD2 is untestable without DNA. The germline V gene encodes CDR1 SGHAT and CDR2 FQNNGV. CDR3 size: 17 residues. CDR3 sequence: CASSLLPAAGGRNEQFF.

The chain has TRBV14 and TRBJ2-2. Germline values: CDR1 SGHDN, CDR2 FVKESK. The CDR3 is made up of 13 amino acids. CDR3 sequence reads: CASRHSNTGELFF.

The genes are TRBV28 and TRBJ1-3; checking the TCRdb D call of TRBD1 is not possible without DNA. This CDR3 comprises 14 residues. Germline CDR1 MDHEN, CDR2 SYDVKM. The CDR3 loop is CASNTGGIGNTIYF.

The chain carries TRBV10-3 and TRBJ1-3. Germline loops: CDR1 ENHRY, CDR2 SYGVKD. This CDR3 has 17 residues. This CDR3 reads CAISEPPGLSSGNTIYF.

CDR3 sequence: CSARGPGPTGNTIYF. The gene calls are TRBV20-1 and TRBJ1-3; the D call from TCRdb, TRBD1, cannot be confirmed without DNA. Germline V gives CDR1 DFQATT, CDR2 SNEGSKA (reference sequence). The length of the CDR3 is 15 residues.

V gene TRBV9 combines with J gene TRBJ1-1; lacking DNA, the TRBD1 call made by TCRdb goes unchecked. In germline, CDR1 is SGDLS, CDR2 YYNGEE. The CDR3 runs to 15 residues. This chain's CDR3 is CASSPREVGNTEAFF.

This chain uses TRBV20-1 with TRBJ2-4; the TCRdb D gene call, TRBD1, has no DNA to confirm it. CDR1 is DFQATT and CDR2 is SNEGSKA in the germline V gene (reference sequence). CDR3 length equals 19 residues. CDR3 sequence reads: CSAGTVGTGHLGAKNIQYF.

The rearrangement joins TRBV12-3 or TRBV12-4 to TRBJ1-2. The CDR3 loop spans 13 amino acids. The CDR3 loop is CASSFGQNYGYTF.

This chain joins TRBV27 and TRBJ2-7; there is no DNA to check the TCRdb D call of TRBD1. The CDR3 is 16 residues long. From germline, CDR1 is MNHEY and CDR2 SMNVEV (reference sequence). CDR3: CASSSSTGLGAPEQYF.

The chain couples TRBV5-5 to TRBJ1-4; the TRBD1 assignment by TCRdb is unverifiable without DNA. The CDR3 consists of 16 residues. CDR1 SGHKS and CDR2 YYEKEE come from the germline V gene (reference sequence). CDR3 loop: CASSLDRGTPNEKLFF.

V usage is TRBV18 and J usage is TRBJ2-3. The CDR3 loop spans 13 amino acids. Germline V lookup: CDR1 KGHSH, CDR2 LQKENI. The CDR3 sequence: CASSQGTADTQYF.

The chain recombines TRBV4-3 with TRBJ1-2; TCRdb lists TRBD1, though no DNA is available to test this call. The CDR3 runs 16 residues. Germline CDR1 is LGHNA and CDR2 is YSLEER. The CDR3 reads CASSQDIGGLRYGYTF.

The V gene is TRBV27, the J gene TRBJ2-7; TCRdb returns TRBD1, unconfirmable since there is no DNA. The CDR3 consists of 15 residues. The germline V gene has CDR1 MNHEY and CDR2 SMNVEV (reference sequence). This chain's CDR3 is CASSLGQGGPYEQYF.

The chain links TRBV12-3 or TRBV12-4 to TRBJ1-1; TCRdb's D call of TRBD1 is untestable without DNA. This CDR3 has 13 residues. The chain's CDR3 is CASSSPEGAEAFF.